These 4 T cell receptor beta chains originate from one sample sequenced in a study of blood T cell repertoires in COVID-19. The data were produced by immunoSEQ multiplex PCR, yet TCRdb's version contains in-frame clones alone and is incomplete. The repertoire holds roughly 180,000 clones, with 85% to 90% as singletons. Sequencing was performed on peripheral blood. The receptors come from a woman aged 25 to 39 with active or convalescent COVID-19.

This clone was observed a handful of times. This chain connects TRBV5-1 to TRBJ2-1; D perhaps matches TRBD1 (6 bases). CDR1 and CDR2 (germline): SGHRS, YFSETQ. The CDR3 is made up of 14 amino acids. V lost 0 bases, J lost 3 bases, and 7 bases lay in between. The CDR3 loop is CASSLVDSYNEQFF. In DNA, the CDR3 is TGCGCCAGCAGCTTGGTGGACAGCTACAATGAGCAGTTCTTC.

This clone appeared a few times. The V call is TRBV5-1, the J call TRBJ1-1; D unresolved. V lost 0 bases and J lost 0, with 9 bases in between. This CDR3 has 15 amino acids. Germline V gene lookup returns CDR1 SGHRS and CDR2 YFSETQ. CDR3 loop: CASSLGGTVNTEAFF. In DNA form, the CDR3 reads TGCGCCAGCAGCTTGGGAGGTACGGTGAACACTGAAGCTTTCTTT.

The rearrangement uses TRBV4-2 and TRBJ2-7; TRBD2 matches at 13 bases. CDR3 length: 16 residues. The J segment lost 4 bases and the V segment lost 0 bases, leaving 3 bases of the junction unmatched. CDR1 and CDR2 (germline): LGHNA, YNFKEQ. The CDR3 protein is CASSQDEGLAGYEQYF. The CDR3 nucleotides read TGTGCCAGCAGCCAAGATGAGGGACTAGCGGGATACGAGCAGTACTTC.

V and J are TRBV5-1 and TRBJ2-1, with D unclear. Trimming took 1 base from V and 4 from J, leaving 9 bases between them. The V gene's germline CDR1 is SGHRS and CDR2 YFSETQ. The CDR3 is 14 residues long. The CDR3 loop reads CASSLFSRYNEQFF. CDR3 DNA sequence: TGCGCCAGCAGCTTGTTTTCGCGTTACAATGAGCAGTTCTTC.